The clone carrying this T cell receptor beta chain was counted many times. Antigen: not known. Uncontrolled infection, other autoimmune disease, pregnancy and lactation each barred patients from inclusion. The V and J ends lost 4 bases and 4 bases respectively, with 10 bases between them. This CDR3 is built from 13 residues. The data were taken from a study of T cells in Graves' hyperthyroidism and ophthalmopathy. Findings and caveats of the study: Through a model of 13 V-J features, ophthalmopathy was separated from stable hyperthyroidism.

It was RNA transcripts that yielded the amplified TCR beta CDR3 regions. First-round RT-PCR targeting the TCR CDR3 was performed with the HTBI primer set. TCRdb fed the multiplex PCR reads into MiXCR, producing one record per CDR3 protein. The sample has over 700,000 distinct CDR3 sequences, over 35% seen once. What was sequenced was blood. The TCR originated in a man aged 18 to 29 with Graves' hyperthyroidism. This rearrangement joins TRBV12-3 or TRBV12-4 to TRBJ1-2; weak D call: TRBD1 (5 bases). In DNA, the CDR3 is TGTGCCAGCAGTTCCGCAGGGAGCTATGGCTACACCTTC. Its protein is CASSSAGSYGYTF.